This TCR beta chain was identified during a study of identical twins. General study results and limits: The study drew conclusions from cross-sectional statistical analysis, not from following the same donors. Cord blood's abundant beta clonotypes had fewer insertions, unlike memory repertoires.

This clonotype has a handful of counts. Its antigen is currently unknown. TCRdb independently ran MiXCR on the 5' RACE reads; one entry per CDR3 protein. The table records about 340,000 distinct CDR3 sequences, over 9% of them present only once. Trimming cost V 2 bases and J 5 bases; bases outside gene matches: 15. The CDR3 has 18 residues. Germline V CDR1 and CDR2: ENHRY, SYGVKD. These data are also associated with another study on yellow fever vaccine responses in identical twins.

V gene TRBV10-3 combines with J gene TRBJ2-1; the match to TRBD1 covers 7 bases. The sequenced material came from CD8+ T cells sorted from blood. The clonotype originates from a woman aged 18-29 years in good health. CDR3 DNA sequence: TGTGCCATCAGTGAGCCCTTTTTTGACAGGGATTCTGACAATGAGCAGTTCTTC. Its translation is CAISEPFFDRDSDNEQFF.